This is a list of T cell receptor beta chains from one sample in a study of shared clonotypes between healthy human individuals. TCRdb's table, derived via immunoSEQ multiplex PCR, lists solely in-frame clones and lacks some. Among 500,000 to 650,000 clones listed, roughly 79% were seen once. The specimen sequenced was PBMCs. The source is a woman aged 35 to 49 in good health. Some clones in this sample may be carry-over from other donors' samples. Both conserved end residues are part of each CDR3. A D gene is named only where the DNA matches it firmly. Clone size is given for some rows only: seen once, a few or many times, or a class if the clone is expanded.

TGTGCCAGCATGGAGGGGCTAGGCGGAAACACCATATATTTT	CASMEGLGGNTIYF	TRBJ1-3	TRBV9	NA	NA
TGTGCCTGGAGTGGCGGGGATGGTGGAGATACGCAGTATTTT	CAWSGGDGGDTQYF	TRBJ2-3	TRBV30	NA	NA
TGTGCCAGCAGGGGACAGGGACTGTACGAGCAGTACTTC	CASRGQGLYEQYF	TRBJ2-7	TRBV6-5	NA	TRBD1
TGTGCCAGCAGTCACATGTTCGATGAGCAGTTCTTC	CASSHMFDEQFF	TRBJ2-1	TRBV25-1	few	NA
TGCGCCAGCAGCCAAGATGTGGTGAAGTTACGCAATCAGCCCCAGCATTTT	CASSQDVVKLRNQPQHF	TRBJ1-5	TRBV4-1	once	NA
TGTGCCAGCAGCTTCCCCCGGCGCCCGGGGACTTCACCCCTCCACTTT	CASSFPRRPGTSPLHF	TRBJ1-6	TRBV28	NA	NA
TGTGCCACCAGCAGAGATTGGGGAATTGTGGGGACCCAGTACTTC	CATSRDWGIVGTQYF	TRBJ2-5	TRBV15	few	NA
TGTGCCAGCACCTTAGGGGGGTCAATCACGCCCCAGCATTTT	CASTLGGSITPQHF	TRBJ1-5	TRBV2	NA	NA
TGTGCCTGGAGTGTACGAGGGACAGGGTTGAGGAATCAGCCCCAGCATTTT	CAWSVRGTGLRNQPQHF	TRBJ1-5	TRBV30	many	TRBD1
TGTGCCAGCTCACCCCCATCCTACAATGAGCAGTTCTTC	CASSPPSYNEQFF	TRBJ2-1	TRBV18	NA	NA
TGCGCCAGCAGCCGGGCGAGTAGCGGGAGGCCCGGGGAGCTGTTTTTT	CASSRASSGRPGELFF	TRBJ2-2	TRBV4-1	NA	TRBD2
TGTGCCATCAGTGAGTCCTCTTGGCGGGTGGGCTACGAGCAGTACTTC	CAISESSWRVGYEQYF	TRBJ2-7	TRBV10-3	NA	NA
TGTGCCAGCAGCCGACGCGGTGAGCAGTTCTTC	CASSRRGEQFF	TRBJ2-1	TRBV7-8	NA	NA
TGTGCCAGTAGTATATGGGGATCCCAGCCCCAGCATTTT	CASSIWGSQPQHF	TRBJ1-5	TRBV19	NA	NA
TGTGCCAGCAGCTTATGGGGCGGGTCCCAAGAGACCCAGTACTTC	CASSLWGGSQETQYF	TRBJ2-5	TRBV11-2	few	NA
TGTGCCAGCTCACCAGGGCAGGGAAAACACGAGCAGTACTTC	CASSPGQGKHEQYF	TRBJ2-7	TRBV18	NA	NA
TGTGCCAGCAGCTTAGGGAATGAGCAGTTCTTC	CASSLGNEQFF	TRBJ2-1	TRBV7-6	NA	NA